This T cell receptor (beta chain) appears in the sequencing data of a study of cytomegalovirus exposure and HLA in healthy donors. Method: immunoSEQ multiplex PCR; TCRdb's copy keeps in-frame clones and lacks some. This sample carries about 97,000 clones, over 85% of them seen once, and the ten largest clones take 0.7% to 0.9%. In regard to this clone: An end of the junction does not agree with germline; a read error may underlie this.

The source material was PBMCs. The source is a woman aged 18-29 years in good health and CMV-seronegative.

CDR3 DNA sequence: TGTGCCAGCAGCTGGGAGCGGGGATGGCCGTACTTC. Amino acids: CASSWERGWPYF. This chain uses TRBV5-3 with TRBJ2-7; 7 bases map to TRBD2. TRBV5-3 is marked as an open reading frame, function uncertain. CDR3 length: 12 amino acids.